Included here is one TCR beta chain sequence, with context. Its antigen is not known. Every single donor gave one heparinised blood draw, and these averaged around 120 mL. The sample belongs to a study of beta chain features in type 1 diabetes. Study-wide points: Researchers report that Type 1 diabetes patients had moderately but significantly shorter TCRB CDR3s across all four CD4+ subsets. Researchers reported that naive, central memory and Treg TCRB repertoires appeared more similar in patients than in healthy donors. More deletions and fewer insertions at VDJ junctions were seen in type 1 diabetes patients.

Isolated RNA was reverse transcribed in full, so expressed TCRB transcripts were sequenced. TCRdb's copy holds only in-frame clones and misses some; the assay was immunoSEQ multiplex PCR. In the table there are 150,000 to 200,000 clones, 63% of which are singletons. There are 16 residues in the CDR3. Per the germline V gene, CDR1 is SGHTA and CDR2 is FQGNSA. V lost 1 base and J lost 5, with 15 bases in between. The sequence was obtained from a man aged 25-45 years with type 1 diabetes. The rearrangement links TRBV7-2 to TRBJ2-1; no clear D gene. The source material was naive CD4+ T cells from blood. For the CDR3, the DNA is TGTGCCAGCAGCTTAGTTACGGGCCCTCTTAACAATGAGCAGTTCTTC. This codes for CASSLVTGPLNNEQFF.